The next 13 T cell receptor beta chains were all read from a single sample in a study of blood T cell repertoires in COVID-19. Repertoires were generated with immunoSEQ multiplex PCR, while TCRdb's copy carries only in-frame clones and drops some. The sample yields 25,000 to 35,000 clones, more than 90% seen once. The material sequenced was peripheral blood. All receptors derive from a human donor in a cohort sampled during active COVID-19.

The V gene is TRBV14, the J gene TRBJ1-2; a possible D gene is TRBD1 (5 bases). The CDR3 contains 17 residues. Germline loops: CDR1 SGHDN, CDR2 FVKESK. The V end was cut by 0 bases, the J end by 13 bases, with 27 bases between. CDR3 amino acids: CASSQDPFGGDSRPPTF. The CDR3 DNA reads TGTGCCAGCAGCCAAGACCCCTTCGGAGGGGACTCACGGCCACCCACCTTC.

This clone was detected only once. This sequence joins TRBV6-1 and TRBJ2-3; 7 bases map to TRBD2. The CDR3 consists of 17 residues. V was pared by 2 bases and J by 2 bases, with 10 bases of the junction left unmatched. The germline V gene has CDR1 MNHNS and CDR2 SASEGT. CDR3 sequence reads: CASSELFSGYPTDTQYF. Written as DNA, the CDR3 is TGTGCCAGCAGTGAATTATTTAGCGGGTATCCCACAGATACGCAGTATTTT.

The J gene is TRBJ1-2, the V gene TRBV13; 7 nucleotides line up with TRBD1. V was pared by 5 bases and J by 4 bases, with 7 bases of the junction left unmatched. Germline CDR1 reads PRHDT; CDR2 reads FYEKMQ (reference sequence). This CDR3 spans 14 amino acids. The CDR3 loop reads CASSLRQGGYGYTF. CDR3 DNA: TGTGCCAGCAGCCTCAGACAGGGTGGCTATGGCTACACCTTC.

The chain is built from TRBV2 and TRBJ1-2; TRBD1 matches at 8 bases. V lost 3 bases and J lost 4; bases outside the gene matches: 4. Germline V CDR1 and CDR2: SNHLY, FYNNEI. This CDR3 contains 14 residues. CDR3 DNA: TGTGCCAGCAGTGACAGGGGGCGACCCTATGGCTACACCTTC. Amino acid sequence: CASSDRGRPYGYTF.

In this sample, this clone turned up a few times. This chain uses TRBV28 with TRBJ2-3, with a weak D call TRBD2 (6 bases). CDR3 size: 15 residues. Germline V gene sequence: CDR1 MDHEN, CDR2 SYDVKM. V was shortened by 4 bases and J by 2 bases, with 13 bases between the two germline ends. The CDR3: CASSSPSGLTDTQYF. The CDR3 DNA is TGTGCCAGCAGTTCCCCCAGCGGGCTCACAGATACGCAGTATTTT.

The chain has TRBV2 and TRBJ2-5; the match to TRBD1 covers 11 bases. Germline V gene lookup returns CDR1 SNHLY and CDR2 FYNNEI. This CDR3 spans 13 amino acids. Unmatched junction bases numbered 2, after V lost 7 bases and J lost 4 bases. CDR3 nucleotides: TGTGCCAGCAAGGACAGGGGGCTAGAGACCCAGTACTTC. Translation gives CASKDRGLETQYF. The full variable domain, with the rest looked up from reference TRBV2 and TRBJ2-5, is EPEVTQTPSHQVTQMGQEVILRCVPISNHLYFYWYRQILGQKVEFLVSFYNNEISEKSEIFDDQFSVERPDGSNFTLKIRSTKLEDSAMYFCASKDRGLETQYFGPGTRLLVL.

This rearrangement joins TRBV7-9 to TRBJ1-2; a weak D match, TRBD1 (6 bases). CDR1 is SEHNR, CDR2 FQNEAQ, per germline (reference sequence). This CDR3 is built from 13 residues. The ends were cut back, 5 bases at V and 6 bases at J, with 13 bases in the middle. The DNA of the CDR3 is TGTGCCAGCAGCCAGGGACACCGGGATGGCTACACCTTC. Its translation: CASSQGHRDGYTF. The full variable domain, completed using reference TRBV7-9 and TRBJ1-2, is DTGVSQNPRHKITKRGQNVTFRCDPISEHNRLYWYRQTLGQGPEFLTYFQNEAQLEKSRLLSDRFSAERPKGSFSTLEIQRTEQGDSAMYLCASSQGHRDGYTFGSGTRLTVV.

The chain carries TRBV7-9 and TRBJ1-1; D may be TRBD1 (5 bases). The length of the CDR3 is 13 residues. Trimming took off 6 bases at V and 1 base at J, with 9 bases between the two ends. The germline CDR1 and CDR2 sequences are SEHNR and FQNEAQ (reference sequence). CDR3 DNA sequence: TGTGCCAGCAGGTGGGGGGAGAACACTGAAGCTTTCTTT. Amino acids: CASRWGENTEAFF.

V gene TRBV7-9 combines with J gene TRBJ2-1, with 8 bases aligning to TRBD2. Per the germline V gene, CDR1 is SEHNR and CDR2 is FQNEAQ (reference sequence). V shed 5 bases and J 5 bases; nucleotides not matched to a gene: 8. The CDR3 runs 15 residues. The CDR3 region has the DNA TGTGCCAGCAGCCTTAGCGGGATGGGGAACAATGAGCAGTTCTTC. Protein: CASSLSGMGNNEQFF.

The V gene is TRBV6-6, the J gene TRBJ1-3; 8 bases agree with TRBD1. Looked up from germline, CDR1 is MNHNY and CDR2 is SVGAGI (reference sequence). The CDR3 is made up of 14 amino acids. With 5 bases clipped from V and 2 bases from J, the junction kept 2 bases outside the gene matches. Written as DNA, the CDR3 is TGTGCCAGCAGTCGGACAGGGACTGGAAACACCATATATTTT. Translation: CASSRTGTGNTIYF.

This clone was counted between two and nine times. The chain couples TRBV30 to TRBJ1-5; D is possibly TRBD1 (5 bases). CDR3 length: 13 residues. The V gene lost 1 base and the J gene lost 7 bases, with 11 bases spanning the gap. Germline loops: CDR1 GTSNPN, CDR2 SVGIG (reference sequence). The CDR3 sequence is CAWSEGPGQPQHF. The CDR3 nucleotides are TGTGCCTGGAGTGAGGGGCCTGGCCAGCCCCAGCATTTT.

V and J are TRBV10-3 and TRBJ2-2; 10 nucleotides agree with TRBD1. This CDR3 has 19 residues. With V trimmed by 3 bases and J by 7 bases, 17 bases remained unmatched. Germline V gene sequence: CDR1 ENHRY, CDR2 SYGVKD. CDR3 loop: CAISDPTRARTGGVGELFF. The CDR3 DNA reads TGTGCCATCAGTGACCCTACAAGGGCGCGGACAGGGGGGGTCGGGGAGCTGTTTTTT.

V usage is TRBV28 and J usage is TRBJ2-7; 9 bases are a match to TRBD2. The CDR3 consists of 14 residues. Germline CDR1 reads MDHEN; CDR2 reads SYDVKM. J lost 5 bases, V lost 2 bases, and 4 bases had no gene match. The CDR3 DNA reads TGTGCCAGCAGTTTAGCGGGAGGGCCCCACGAGCAGTACTTC. Amino acid sequence: CASSLAGGPHEQYF.